The next 24 T cell receptor beta chains were all read from a single sample in a study of blood T cell repertoires in COVID-19. Profiling relied on immunoSEQ multiplex PCR, and the TCRdb table lists in-frame clones only, not all of them. The sample contains roughly 110,000 clones, over 80% of which appear only once. The sequencing input was peripheral blood. The receptors stem from a woman in her fifties or sixties with acute or convalescent COVID-19.

V usage is TRBV2 and J usage is TRBJ1-1; no definite D call. V lost 8 bases to trimming and J lost 4 bases, with 8 bases between them. Germline CDR1 reads SNHLY; CDR2 reads FYNNEI. CDR3 length: 11 residues. This CDR3 reads CASGLSTEAFF. The CDR3 bases are TGTGCCAGCGGTCTAAGCACTGAAGCTTTCTTT.

The chain is built from TRBV12-3 or TRBV12-4 and TRBJ2-3; 7 bases line up with TRBD2. CDR3 length equals 13 residues. V lost 6 bases, J lost 6 bases, and 6 bases stayed unmatched. The CDR3 region is CASSRSGTDTQYF. The CDR3 coding sequence is TGTGCCAGCAGCCGGAGCGGGACTGATACGCAGTATTTT.

This sequence joins TRBV24-1 and TRBJ1-5; 8 nucleotides match TRBD1. From germline, CDR1 is KGHDR and CDR2 SFDVKD. The J segment lost 3 bases and the V segment lost 4 bases, leaving 4 bases of the junction unmatched. There are 15 residues in the CDR3. The CDR3 sequence is CATSEDREYNQPQHF. The CDR3 coding sequence is TGTGCCACCAGTGAGGACAGGGAATACAATCAGCCCCAGCATTTT.

The chain links TRBV14 to TRBJ1-1, with D unclear. This CDR3 region has 11 residues. Germline loops: CDR1 SGHDN, CDR2 FVKESK. Between the trimmed V and J ends, which lost 0 bases and 8 bases, there was a span of 4 bases. CDR3 coding DNA: TGTGCCAGCAGCCAAGACTTGGAAGCTTTCTTT. It encodes CASSQDLEAFF.

The chain has TRBV5-1 and TRBJ2-3; the match to TRBD1 covers 7 bases. Per germline, CDR1 SGHRS and CDR2 YFSETQ. V shed 1 base and J 2 bases; nucleotides not matched to a gene: 1. This CDR3 is 14 amino acids long. The CDR3 loop is CASSLTGATDTQYF. The CDR3 nucleotides read TGCGCCAGCAGCTTGACAGGGGCCACAGATACGCAGTATTTT.

The CDR3 DNA reads TGTGCCAGCAGCACCTACGCGGGGGTCCCCTACAATGAGCAGTTCTTC. It specifies CASSTYAGVPYNEQFF. The V call is TRBV7-2, the J call TRBJ2-1, with 7 bases that match TRBD2. The CDR3 has 16 amino acids. Germline loops: CDR1 SGHTA, CDR2 FQGNSA. The V and J ends lost 5 bases and 2 bases, in that order; junction bases with no gene match: 9.

This clone has a single count. The genes are TRBV11-3 and TRBJ1-6, with D perhaps matching TRBD1 (5 bases). The CDR3 runs to 14 residues. Between the trimmed V and J ends, which lost 3 bases and 7 bases, there was a span of 10 bases. Germline assignment: CDR1 SGHNT and CDR2 YENEEA. The CDR3: CASSLGGSNSPLHF. In DNA form, the CDR3 reads TGTGCCAGCAGCTTGGGGGGATCGAATTCACCCCTCCACTTT.

V and J are TRBV19 and TRBJ1-1; D may be TRBD1 (6 bases). V dropped 7 bases and J dropped 5 bases, with 14 bases sitting between them. Germline lookup yields CDR1 LNHDA and CDR2 SQIVND (reference sequence). The CDR3 spans 13 residues. As DNA, the CDR3 is TGTGCCAGTAAGCGGGGGCGCGGGACTGAAGCTTTCTTT. As protein: CASKRGRGTEAFF.

The chain recombines TRBV18 with TRBJ2-7; 8 positions agree with TRBD1. This CDR3 comprises 15 residues. The V and J ends lost 6 bases and 3 bases, in that order; junction bases with no gene match: 10. Germline V gene sequence: CDR1 KGHSH, CDR2 LQKENI. For the CDR3, the DNA is TGTGCCAGCTCGCCGGGACAGGCCAGGCGCTACGAGCAGTACTTC. Residues: CASSPGQARRYEQYF.

J is TRBJ1-1 and V is TRBV30, with D perhaps TRBD1 (6 bases). CDR1 is GTSNPN and CDR2 is SVGIG in the germline V gene (reference sequence). The CDR3 loop spans 14 amino acids. V lost 2 bases to trimming and J lost 5 bases, with 15 bases between them. CDR3 in DNA: TGTGCCTGGAGTTCAGGGGAATTTGGGACTGAAGCTTTCTTT. This encodes CAWSSGEFGTEAFF.

The chain links TRBV12-5 to TRBJ2-5; 8 bases fit TRBD1. CDR3 length: 15 residues. Trimming cost V 7 bases and J 4 bases; bases outside gene matches: 11. Germline assignment: CDR1 LGHNT and CDR2 FRNRAP. The CDR3 DNA sequence: TGTGCTAGTGCCCCGGGGCAGGGGGCAACAGAGACCCAGTACTTC. The encoded protein is CASAPGQGATETQYF.

J is TRBJ1-2 and V is TRBV27, with TRBD1 as a possible D gene (5 bases). The V end was cut by 2 bases, the J end by 4 bases, with 8 bases between. Germline CDR1 MNHEY, CDR2 SMNVEV (reference sequence). The CDR3 extends over 13 amino acids. The CDR3 DNA reads TGTGCCAGCAGTTTACAGGGCAGCTATGGCTACACCTTC. It specifies CASSLQGSYGYTF.

The V call is TRBV30, the J call TRBJ2-1, with TRBD2 identical over 7 bases. Germline lookup yields CDR1 GTSNPN and CDR2 SVGIG (reference sequence). This CDR3 spans 14 amino acids. Unmatched junction bases numbered 5, after V lost 5 bases and J lost 1 base. The CDR3 coding sequence is TGTGCCTGGGGCGTCGGGGGGTCCTACAATGAGCAGTTCTTC. The encoded protein is CAWGVGGSYNEQFF.

The chain joins TRBV6-5 to TRBJ2-7; D possibly corresponds to TRBD1 (5 bases). Trimming removed 4 bases at V and 3 bases at J, with 10 bases between. The germline CDR1 and CDR2 sequences are MNHEY and SVGAGI. The CDR3 extends over 13 amino acids. The CDR3 loop reads CASSSSQDYEQYF. CDR3 nucleotides: TGTGCCAGCAGTTCGTCACAGGACTACGAGCAGTACTTC.

The V gene is TRBV9, the J gene TRBJ2-1, with D possibly TRBD2 on 7 matching bases. There are 17 residues in the CDR3. The ends were cut back, 3 bases at V and 4 bases at J, with 20 bases in the middle. Germline lookup yields CDR1 SGDLS and CDR2 YYNGEE. The CDR3 DNA reads TGTGCCAGCAGCGCTTCACTTTCAGGGGAGGGTTACAATGAGCAGTTCTTC. Translating gives CASSASLSGEGYNEQFF.

This chain uses TRBV9 with TRBJ2-3; 10 bases fit TRBD1. V trimming: 7 bases; J trimming: 6 bases; junction bases outside the gene matches: 11. The CDR3 totals 15 residues. The germline V gene has CDR1 SGDLS and CDR2 YYNGEE. CDR3 nucleotide sequence: TGTGCCAGCGGGCCGGGACAGGGGAGAGCGGATACGCAGTATTTT. The encoded protein is CASGPGQGRADTQYF.

The chain employs TRBV19 and TRBJ2-7, with D possibly matching TRBD2 (5 bases). This CDR3 has 12 residues. CDR1 is LNHDA, CDR2 SQIVND, per germline (reference sequence). Trimming took off 5 bases at V and 6 bases at J, with 11 bases between the two ends. The CDR3 is CASSPSLGEQYF. The CDR3 DNA reads TGTGCCAGTAGTCCGTCACTAGGCGAGCAGTACTTC.

V usage is TRBV24-1 and J usage is TRBJ2-1; 8 nucleotides agree with TRBD1. The CDR3 length is 18 residues. V was pared by 3 bases and J by 8 bases, with 17 bases of the junction left unmatched. Germline V gene lookup returns CDR1 KGHDR and CDR2 SFDVKD. CDR3 protein: CATSDTPWTGRGWDEQFF. The CDR3 DNA is TGTGCCACCAGTGATACCCCGTGGACAGGGCGCGGATGGGATGAGCAGTTCTTC.

This rearrangement joins TRBV6-6 to TRBJ2-7, with D possibly TRBD1 on 5 matching bases. This CDR3 region has 17 residues. V lost 5 bases, J lost 3 bases, and 23 bases lay in between. Per germline, CDR1 MNHNY and CDR2 SVGAGI (reference sequence). CDR3 in amino acids: CASSPSVLGHKFYEQYF. CDR3 bases: TGTGCCAGCAGTCCGTCCGTATTAGGACACAAATTCTACGAGCAGTACTTC.

The chain carries TRBV2 and TRBJ2-1, with 9 bases matching TRBD2. V was pared by 6 bases and J by 15 bases, with 12 bases of the junction left unmatched. The germline gives CDR1 SNHLY, CDR2 FYNNEI. The CDR3 runs 13 residues. The CDR3 DNA reads TGTGCCAGCAGCCACAAGACTAGCGGTCGCCCGTTCTTC. It yields the protein CASSHKTSGRPFF.

CDR3 coding DNA: TGTGCCTGGAGTGTACGGGGGAGAGGCGAGCAGTACTTC. This translates into CAWSVRGRGEQYF. V usage is TRBV30 and J usage is TRBJ2-7; possible D gene TRBD2, 6 bases. The V end was cut by 0 bases, the J end by 6 bases, with 12 bases between. Germline V gives CDR1 GTSNPN, CDR2 SVGIG (reference sequence). This CDR3 has 13 residues. The whole variable domain, filled in from reference TRBV30 and TRBJ2-7, reads SQTIHQWPATLVQPVGSPLSLECTVEGTSNPNLYWYRQAAGRGLQLLFYSVGIGQISSEVPQNLSASRPQDRQFILSSKKLLLSDSGFYLCAWSVRGRGEQYFGPGTRLTVT.

The CDR3 DNA reads as TGTGCCAGCAGCGATATACCGGGACAGGGGGGCACTGAAGCTTTCTTT. It is translated as CASSDIPGQGGTEAFF. The chain has TRBV5-6 and TRBJ1-1; TRBD1 agrees at 11 bases. Germline V gene lookup returns CDR1 SGHDT and CDR2 YYEEEE. J lost 4 bases, V lost 4 bases, and 9 bases had no gene match. This CDR3 comprises 16 residues.

The genes are TRBV6-2 or TRBV6-3 and TRBJ1-2, with D unclear. The CDR3 is 13 amino acids. The V gene's germline CDR1 is MNHEY and CDR2 SVGEGT. Between the trimmed V and J ends, which lost 6 bases and 6 bases, there was a span of 14 bases. CDR3 in amino acids: CASSPSASDGYTF. The CDR3, as DNA: TGTGCCAGCAGCCCTTCCGCATCGGATGGCTACACCTTC.

The chain employs TRBV19 and TRBJ2-2, with a possible D match to TRBD1 (5 bases). Looked up from germline, CDR1 is LNHDA and CDR2 is SQIVND (reference sequence). CDR3 length equals 14 residues. Trimming took off 5 bases at V and 5 bases at J, with 12 bases between the two ends. The CDR3 protein is CASSHQGETGELFF. The CDR3 bases are TGTGCCAGTAGTCATCAAGGGGAAACCGGGGAGCTGTTTTTT.